Below, 2 T cell receptor beta chains from the same sample are listed, as sequenced in a study of blood T cell repertoires in COVID-19 (dated by TCRdb to the early 2020s). Libraries came from the immunoSEQ multiplex PCR assay. Drawn from immuneACCESS, this table holds only the in-frame rearrangements with V and J called that TCRdb kept. Clones are partly lost; checked studies trace under half to an unresolved V gene and leave the rest unexplained. Present in this sample are 200,000 or so clones, about nine tenths of which were seen just once. The biggest ten clones account for roughly 2.8% of the sample. Sequenced material: PBMCs or T cells enriched from blood (not recorded which). These receptors were collected from a woman aged 25 to 39 who had recovered from COVID-19.

This clone was counted a few times. This sequence joins TRBV5-4 and TRBJ1-2; 7 bases map to TRBD1. Germline-derived CDR1 and CDR2 are SGHNT and YYREEE (reference sequence). The CDR3 is 15 residues long. V lost 0 bases and J lost 4; bases outside the gene matches: 6. CDR3 DNA: TGTGCCAGCAGCTTGGCAGGGTCAGGGGGCTATGGCTACACCTTC. As protein: CASSLAGSGGYGYTF.

This chain connects TRBV13 to TRBJ1-4; 7 nucleotides agree with TRBD1. CDR3 length: 17 residues. Trimming removed 5 bases from V and 5 bases from J; junction bases left unmatched: 14. In germline, CDR1 is PRHDT, CDR2 FYEKMQ (reference sequence). The CDR3 sequence is CASSPNRGLGENEKLFF. CDR3 nucleotides: TGTGCCAGCAGCCCAAACAGGGGACTGGGAGAAAATGAAAAACTGTTTTTT.